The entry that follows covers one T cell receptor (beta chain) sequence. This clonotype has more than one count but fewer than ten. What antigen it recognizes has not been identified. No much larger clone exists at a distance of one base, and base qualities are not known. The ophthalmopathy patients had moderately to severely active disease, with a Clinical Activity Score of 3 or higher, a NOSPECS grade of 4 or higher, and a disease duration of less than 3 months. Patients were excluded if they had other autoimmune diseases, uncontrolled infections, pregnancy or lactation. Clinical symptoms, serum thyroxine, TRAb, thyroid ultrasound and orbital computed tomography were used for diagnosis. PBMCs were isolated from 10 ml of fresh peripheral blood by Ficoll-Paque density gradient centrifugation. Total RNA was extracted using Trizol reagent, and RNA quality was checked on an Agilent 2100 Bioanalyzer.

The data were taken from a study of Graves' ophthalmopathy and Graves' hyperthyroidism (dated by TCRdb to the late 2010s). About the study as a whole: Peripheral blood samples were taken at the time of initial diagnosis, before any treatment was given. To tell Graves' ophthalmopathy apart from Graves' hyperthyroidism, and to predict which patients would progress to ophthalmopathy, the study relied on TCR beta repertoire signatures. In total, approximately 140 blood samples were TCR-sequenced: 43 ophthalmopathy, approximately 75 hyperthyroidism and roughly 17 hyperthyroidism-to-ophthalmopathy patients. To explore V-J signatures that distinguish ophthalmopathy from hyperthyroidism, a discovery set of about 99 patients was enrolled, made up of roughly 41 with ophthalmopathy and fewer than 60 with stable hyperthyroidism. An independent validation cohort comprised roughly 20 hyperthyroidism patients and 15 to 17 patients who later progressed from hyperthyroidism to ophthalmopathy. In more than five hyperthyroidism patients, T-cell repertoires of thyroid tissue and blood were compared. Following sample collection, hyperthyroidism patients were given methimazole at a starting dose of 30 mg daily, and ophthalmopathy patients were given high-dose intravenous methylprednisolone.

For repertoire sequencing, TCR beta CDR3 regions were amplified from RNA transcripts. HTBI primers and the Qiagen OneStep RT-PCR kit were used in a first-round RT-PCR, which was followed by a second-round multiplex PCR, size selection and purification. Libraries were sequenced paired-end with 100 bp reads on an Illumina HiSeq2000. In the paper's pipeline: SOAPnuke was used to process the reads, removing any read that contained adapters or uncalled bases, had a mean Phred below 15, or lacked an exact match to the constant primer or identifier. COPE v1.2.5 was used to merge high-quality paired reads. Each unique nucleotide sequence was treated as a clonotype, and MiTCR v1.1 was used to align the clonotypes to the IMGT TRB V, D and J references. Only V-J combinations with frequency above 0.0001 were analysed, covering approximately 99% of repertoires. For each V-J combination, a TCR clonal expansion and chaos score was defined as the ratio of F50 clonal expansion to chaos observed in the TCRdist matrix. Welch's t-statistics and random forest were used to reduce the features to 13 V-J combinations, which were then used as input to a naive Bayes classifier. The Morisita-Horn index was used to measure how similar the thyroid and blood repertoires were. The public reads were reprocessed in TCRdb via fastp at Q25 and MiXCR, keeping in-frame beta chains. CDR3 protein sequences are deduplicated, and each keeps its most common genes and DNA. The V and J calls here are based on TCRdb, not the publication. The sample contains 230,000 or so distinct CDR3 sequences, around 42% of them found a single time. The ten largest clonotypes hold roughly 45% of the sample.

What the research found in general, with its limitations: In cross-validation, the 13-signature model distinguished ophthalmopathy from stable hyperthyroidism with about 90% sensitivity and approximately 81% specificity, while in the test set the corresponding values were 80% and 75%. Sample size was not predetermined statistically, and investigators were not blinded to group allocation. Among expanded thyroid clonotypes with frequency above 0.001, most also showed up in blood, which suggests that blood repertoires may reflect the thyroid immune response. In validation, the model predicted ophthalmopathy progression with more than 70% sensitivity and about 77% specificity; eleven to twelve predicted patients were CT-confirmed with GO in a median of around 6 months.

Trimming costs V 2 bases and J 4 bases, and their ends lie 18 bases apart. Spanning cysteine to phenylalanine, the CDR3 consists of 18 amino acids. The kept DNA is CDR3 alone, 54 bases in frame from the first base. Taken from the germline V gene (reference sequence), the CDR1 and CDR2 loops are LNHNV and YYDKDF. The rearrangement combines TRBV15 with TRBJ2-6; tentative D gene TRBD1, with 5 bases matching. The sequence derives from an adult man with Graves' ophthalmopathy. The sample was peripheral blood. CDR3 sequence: CATSRYQGSVTGANVLTF. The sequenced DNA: TGTGCCACCAGCAGATATCAGGGCTCCGTAACAGGGGCCAACGTCCTGACTTTC.